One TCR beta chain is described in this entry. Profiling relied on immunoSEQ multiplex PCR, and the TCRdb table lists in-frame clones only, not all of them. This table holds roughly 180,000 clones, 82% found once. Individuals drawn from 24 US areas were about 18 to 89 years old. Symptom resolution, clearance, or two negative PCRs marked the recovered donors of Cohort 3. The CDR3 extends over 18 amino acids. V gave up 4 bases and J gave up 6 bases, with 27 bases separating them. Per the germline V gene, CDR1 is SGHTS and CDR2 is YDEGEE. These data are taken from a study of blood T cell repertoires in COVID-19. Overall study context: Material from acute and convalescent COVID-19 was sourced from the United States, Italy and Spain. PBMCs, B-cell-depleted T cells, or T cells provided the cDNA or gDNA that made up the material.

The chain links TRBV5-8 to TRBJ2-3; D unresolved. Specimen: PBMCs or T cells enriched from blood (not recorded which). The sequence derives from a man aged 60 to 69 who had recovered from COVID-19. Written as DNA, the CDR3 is TGTGCCAGCAGCCCGTCACGGGTGTGGCAGCAACGCATGGATACGCAGTATTTT. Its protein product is CASSPSRVWQQRMDTQYF.